Included here is one T cell receptor (beta chain) sequence, with context. Its cognate antigen is unknown. This sample was included in a study of shared clonotypes between healthy human individuals. The naive CD8 subset, CD45RO-negative cells positively selected for CCR7, excluded terminally differentiated effector memory CD45RA+ cells. Study-wide points: A handful of donors shared around 5.1% of their naive CD4 clonotypes.

The germline V gene encodes CDR1 PRHDT and CDR2 FYEKMQ (reference sequence). The CDR3 consists of 14 residues. The V end lost 6 bases, the J end lost 0 bases, and 11 bases lay between the germline ends. Produced via immunoSEQ multiplex PCR; TCRdb's table is partial and in-frame only. This sample has approximately 1.9 million clones, with over 85% found just once. The TCR comes from a man in his late teens or twenties in good health. Some clones in this sample may be carry-over from other donors' samples. Sequencing input: naive CD8+ T cells from PBMCs. V is TRBV13 and J is TRBJ1-2, with D uncertain. CDR3 nucleotide sequence: TGTGCCAGCAGGGTTCTGGGAACTAACTATGGCTACACCTTC. Its protein product is CASRVLGTNYGYTF.